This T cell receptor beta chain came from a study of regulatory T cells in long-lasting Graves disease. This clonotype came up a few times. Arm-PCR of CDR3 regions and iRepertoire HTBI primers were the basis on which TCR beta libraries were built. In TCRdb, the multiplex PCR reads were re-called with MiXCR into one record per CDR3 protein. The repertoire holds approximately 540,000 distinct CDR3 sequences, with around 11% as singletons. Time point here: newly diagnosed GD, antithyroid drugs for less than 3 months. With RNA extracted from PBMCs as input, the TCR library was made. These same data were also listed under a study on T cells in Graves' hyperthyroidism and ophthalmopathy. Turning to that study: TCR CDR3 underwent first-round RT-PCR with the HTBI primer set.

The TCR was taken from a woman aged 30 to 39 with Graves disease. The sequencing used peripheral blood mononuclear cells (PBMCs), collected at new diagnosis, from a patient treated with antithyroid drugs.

CDR3 nucleotide sequence: TGTGCCAGCAGCCCATGGACAGGGGTAGCCTACGAGCAGTACTTC. Its translation: CASSPWTGVAYEQYF. This chain connects TRBV7-9 to TRBJ2-7; TRBD1 matches 9 bases. The CDR3 is made up of 15 amino acids. The germline V gene has CDR1 SEHNR and CDR2 FQNEAQ (reference sequence). Germline trimming cut 5 bases from V and 2 bases from J; bases unmatched to any gene: 7.